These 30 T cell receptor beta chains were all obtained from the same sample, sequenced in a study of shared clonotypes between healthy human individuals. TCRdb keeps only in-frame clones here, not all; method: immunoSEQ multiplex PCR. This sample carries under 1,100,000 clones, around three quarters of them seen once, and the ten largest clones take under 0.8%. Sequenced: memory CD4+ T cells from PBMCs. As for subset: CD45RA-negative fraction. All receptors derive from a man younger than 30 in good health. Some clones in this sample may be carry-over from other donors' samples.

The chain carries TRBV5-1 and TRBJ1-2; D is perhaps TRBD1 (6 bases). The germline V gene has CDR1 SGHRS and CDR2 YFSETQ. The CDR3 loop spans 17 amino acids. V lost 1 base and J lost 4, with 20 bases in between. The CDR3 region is CASSLSLDRARGYGYTF. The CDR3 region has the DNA TGCGCCAGCAGCTTGTCCCTGGACAGAGCTCGTGGCTATGGCTACACCTTC.

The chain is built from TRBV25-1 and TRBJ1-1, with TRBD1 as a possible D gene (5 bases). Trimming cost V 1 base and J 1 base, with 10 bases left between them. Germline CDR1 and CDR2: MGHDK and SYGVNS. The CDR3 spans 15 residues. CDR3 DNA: TGTGCCAGCAGTGAATTTACAGGATCGAACACTGAAGCTTTCTTT. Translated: CASSEFTGSNTEAFF. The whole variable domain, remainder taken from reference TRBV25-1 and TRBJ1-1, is EADIYQTPRYLVIGTGKKITLECSQTMGHDKMYWYQQDPGMELHLIHYSYGVNSTEKGDLSSESTVSRIRTEHFPLTLESARPSHTSQYLCASSEFTGSNTEAFFGQGTRLTVV.

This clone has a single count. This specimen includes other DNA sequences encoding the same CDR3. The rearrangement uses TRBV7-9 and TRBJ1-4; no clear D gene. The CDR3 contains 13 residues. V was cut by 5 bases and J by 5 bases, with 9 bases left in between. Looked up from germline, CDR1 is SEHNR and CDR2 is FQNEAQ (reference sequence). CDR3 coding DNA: TGTGCCAGCAGCCGTTCCTTAAATGAAAAACTGTTTTTT. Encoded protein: CASSRSLNEKLFF.

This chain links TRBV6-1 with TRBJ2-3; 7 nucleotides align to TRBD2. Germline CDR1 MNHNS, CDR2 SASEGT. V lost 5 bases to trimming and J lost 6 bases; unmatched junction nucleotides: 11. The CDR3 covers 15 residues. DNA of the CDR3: TGTGCCAGCAGTCCCCGAGGCGGGAGTCCGGATACGCAGTATTTT. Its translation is CASSPRGGSPDTQYF.

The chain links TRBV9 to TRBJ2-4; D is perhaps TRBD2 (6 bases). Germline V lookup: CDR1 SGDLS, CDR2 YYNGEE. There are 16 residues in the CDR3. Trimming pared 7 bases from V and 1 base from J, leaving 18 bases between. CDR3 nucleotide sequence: TGTGCCAGCGGGCGGTGGGGGGACTCTGCCAAAAACATTCAGTACTTC. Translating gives CASGRWGDSAKNIQYF.

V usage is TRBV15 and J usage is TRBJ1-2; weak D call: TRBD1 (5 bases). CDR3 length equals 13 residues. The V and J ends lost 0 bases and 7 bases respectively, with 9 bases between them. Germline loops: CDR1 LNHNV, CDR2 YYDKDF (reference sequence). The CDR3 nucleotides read TGTGCCACCAGCAGAGAGAGGGGAAGTGGCTACACCTTC. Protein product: CATSRERGSGYTF.

The CDR3 spells CASSSPGRGSTYEQYF. Here the CDR3 DNA reads TGTGCCAGCAGTTCCCCGGGGAGAGGGAGTACCTACGAGCAGTACTTC. This chain uses TRBV6-5 with TRBJ2-7; D may be TRBD2 (5 bases). V lost 4 bases and J 2 bases, leaving 18 bases between the germline ends. This CDR3 has 16 residues. Looked up from germline, CDR1 is MNHEY and CDR2 is SVGAGI.

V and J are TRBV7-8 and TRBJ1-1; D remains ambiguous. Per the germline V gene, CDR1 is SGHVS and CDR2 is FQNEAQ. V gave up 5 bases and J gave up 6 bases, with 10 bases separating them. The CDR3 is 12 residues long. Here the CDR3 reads CASSPDMAEAFF. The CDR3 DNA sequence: TGTGCCAGCAGCCCAGACATGGCTGAAGCTTTCTTT.

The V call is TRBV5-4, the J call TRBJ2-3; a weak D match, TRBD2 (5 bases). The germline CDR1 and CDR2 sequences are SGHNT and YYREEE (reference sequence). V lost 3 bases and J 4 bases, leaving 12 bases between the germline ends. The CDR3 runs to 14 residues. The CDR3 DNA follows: TGTGCCAGCAGCTCCTGGGGTAGCGCAGATACGCAGTATTTT. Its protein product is CASSSWGSADTQYF.

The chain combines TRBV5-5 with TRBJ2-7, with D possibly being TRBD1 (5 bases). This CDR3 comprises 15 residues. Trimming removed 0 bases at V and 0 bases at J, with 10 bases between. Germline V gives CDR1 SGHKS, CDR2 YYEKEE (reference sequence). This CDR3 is CASSLDRSYSYEQYF. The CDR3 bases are TGTGCCAGCAGCTTGGACAGGTCCTACTCCTACGAGCAGTACTTC.

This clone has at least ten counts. The CDR3 sequence is CASSRSAPGGTNTGELFF. The DNA for the CDR3 is TGTGCCAGCAGCCGTAGCGCCCCGGGGGGGACTAACACCGGGGAGCTGTTTTTT. This chain links TRBV7-7 with TRBJ2-2, with TRBD2 matching 8 bases. The CDR3 loop spans 18 amino acids. The J segment lost 2 bases and the V segment lost 5 bases, leaving 13 bases of the junction unmatched. The germline CDR1 and CDR2 sequences are SSHAT and FNYEAQ (reference sequence).

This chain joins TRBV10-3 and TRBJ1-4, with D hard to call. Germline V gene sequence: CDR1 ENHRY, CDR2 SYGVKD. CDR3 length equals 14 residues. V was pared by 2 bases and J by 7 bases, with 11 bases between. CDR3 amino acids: CAISEREGIEKLFF. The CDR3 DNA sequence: TGTGCCATCAGTGAGCGGGAAGGGATTGAAAAACTGTTTTTT.

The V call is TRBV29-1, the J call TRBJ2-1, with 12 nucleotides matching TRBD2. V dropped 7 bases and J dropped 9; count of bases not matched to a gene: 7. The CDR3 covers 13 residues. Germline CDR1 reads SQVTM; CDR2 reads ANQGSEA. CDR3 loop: CSGEKTSGSEQFF. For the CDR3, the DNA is TGCAGCGGCGAAAAGACTAGCGGGAGTGAGCAGTTCTTC.

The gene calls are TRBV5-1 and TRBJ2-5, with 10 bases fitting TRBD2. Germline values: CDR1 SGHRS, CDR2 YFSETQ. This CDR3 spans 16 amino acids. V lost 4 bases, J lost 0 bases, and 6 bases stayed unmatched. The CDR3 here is CASSPPGLANQETQYF. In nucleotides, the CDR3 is TGCGCCAGCAGCCCCCCGGGACTAGCGAACCAAGAGACCCAGTACTTC.

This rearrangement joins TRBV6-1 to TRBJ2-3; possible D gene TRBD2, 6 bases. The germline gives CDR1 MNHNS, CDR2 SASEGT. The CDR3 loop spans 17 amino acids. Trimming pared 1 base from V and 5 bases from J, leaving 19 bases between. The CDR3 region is CASSEENQRRGLDTQYF. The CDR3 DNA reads TGTGCCAGCAGTGAAGAAAACCAGCGGAGGGGATTAGATACGCAGTATTTT.

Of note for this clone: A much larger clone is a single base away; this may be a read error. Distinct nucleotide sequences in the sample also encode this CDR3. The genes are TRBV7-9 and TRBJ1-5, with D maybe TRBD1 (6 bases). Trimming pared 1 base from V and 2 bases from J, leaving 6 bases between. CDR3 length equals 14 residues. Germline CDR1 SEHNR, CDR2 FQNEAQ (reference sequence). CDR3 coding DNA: TGTGCCAGCAGCTTAGACAGGGGCAATCAGCCCCAGCATTTT. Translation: CASSLDRGNQPQHF.

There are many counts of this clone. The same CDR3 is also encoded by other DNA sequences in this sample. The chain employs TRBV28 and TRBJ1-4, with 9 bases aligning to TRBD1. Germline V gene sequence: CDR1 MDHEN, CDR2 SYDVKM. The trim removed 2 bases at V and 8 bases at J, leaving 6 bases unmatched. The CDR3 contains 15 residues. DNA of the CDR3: TGTGCCAGCAGTTTACCGGGACAGGGTGGGGAAAAACTGTTTTTT. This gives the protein CASSLPGQGGEKLFF. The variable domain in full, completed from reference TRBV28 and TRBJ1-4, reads DVKVTQSSRYLVKRTGEKVFLECVQDMDHENMFWYRQDPGLGLRLIYFSYDVKMKEKGDIPEGYSVSREKKERFSLILESASTNQTSMYLCASSLPGQGGEKLFFGSGTQLSVL.

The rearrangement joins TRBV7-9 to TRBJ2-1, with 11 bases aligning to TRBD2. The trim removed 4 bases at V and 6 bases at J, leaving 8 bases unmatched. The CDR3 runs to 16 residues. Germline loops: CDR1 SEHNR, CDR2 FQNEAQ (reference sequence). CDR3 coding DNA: TGTGCCAGCAGCTATAGCACTAGCGGGGGTGGCAATGAGCAGTTCTTC. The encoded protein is CASSYSTSGGGNEQFF.

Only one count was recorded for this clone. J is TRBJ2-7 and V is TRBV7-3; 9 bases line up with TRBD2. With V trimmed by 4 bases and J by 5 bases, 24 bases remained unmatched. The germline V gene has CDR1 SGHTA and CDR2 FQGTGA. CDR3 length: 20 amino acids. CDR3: CASSSSPGPPGAGGVNEQYF. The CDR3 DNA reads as TGTGCCAGCAGCTCCTCACCAGGACCCCCTGGAGCGGGAGGAGTAAACGAGCAGTACTTC.

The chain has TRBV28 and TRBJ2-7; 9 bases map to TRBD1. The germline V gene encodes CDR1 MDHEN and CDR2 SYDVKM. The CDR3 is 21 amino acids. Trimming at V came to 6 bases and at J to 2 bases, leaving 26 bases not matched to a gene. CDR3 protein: CASSYKWSEFLVGTGTYEQYF. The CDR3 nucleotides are TGTGCCAGCAGCTATAAATGGAGTGAGTTTTTGGTTGGGACAGGGACCTACGAGCAGTACTTC.

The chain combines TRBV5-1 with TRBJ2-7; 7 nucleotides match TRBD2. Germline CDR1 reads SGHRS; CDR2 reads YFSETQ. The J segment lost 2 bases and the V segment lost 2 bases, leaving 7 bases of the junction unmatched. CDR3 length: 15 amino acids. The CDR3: CASSFVAGEPYEQYF. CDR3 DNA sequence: TGCGCCAGCAGCTTTGTTGCGGGAGAGCCCTACGAGCAGTACTTC.

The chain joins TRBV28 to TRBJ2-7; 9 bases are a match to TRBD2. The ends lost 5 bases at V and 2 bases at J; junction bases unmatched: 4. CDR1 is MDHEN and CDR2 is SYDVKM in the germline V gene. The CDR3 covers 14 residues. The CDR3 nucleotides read TGTGCCAGCAGTGCTAGCGGGATGGCCTACGAGCAGTACTTC. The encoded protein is CASSASGMAYEQYF.

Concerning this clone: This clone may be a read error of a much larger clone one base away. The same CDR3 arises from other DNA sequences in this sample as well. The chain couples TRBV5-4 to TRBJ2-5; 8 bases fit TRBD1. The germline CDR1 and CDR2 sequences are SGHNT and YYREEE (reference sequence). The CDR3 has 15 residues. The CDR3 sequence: CASSFRDRLQETQYF. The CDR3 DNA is TGTGCCAGCAGCTTCCGGGACAGGCTACAAGAGACTCAGTACTTC.

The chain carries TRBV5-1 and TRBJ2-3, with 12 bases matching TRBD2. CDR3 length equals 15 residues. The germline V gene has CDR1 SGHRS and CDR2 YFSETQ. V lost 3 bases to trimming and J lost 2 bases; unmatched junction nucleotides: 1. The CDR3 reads CASSWTSGNTDTQYF. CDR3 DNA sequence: TGCGCCAGCAGCTGGACTAGCGGGAACACAGATACGCAGTATTTT.

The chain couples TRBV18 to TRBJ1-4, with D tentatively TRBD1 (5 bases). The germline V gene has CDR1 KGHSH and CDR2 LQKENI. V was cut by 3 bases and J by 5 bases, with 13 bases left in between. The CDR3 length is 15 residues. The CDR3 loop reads CASSPNWDGNEKLFF. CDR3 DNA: TGTGCCAGCTCACCCAACTGGGACGGGAATGAAAAACTGTTTTTT. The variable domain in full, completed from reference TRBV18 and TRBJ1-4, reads NAGVMQNPRHLVRRRGQEARLRCSPMKGHSHVYWYRQLPEEGLKFMVYLQKENIIDESGMPKERFSAEFPKEGPSILRIQQVVRGDSAAYFCASSPNWDGNEKLFFGSGTQLSVL.

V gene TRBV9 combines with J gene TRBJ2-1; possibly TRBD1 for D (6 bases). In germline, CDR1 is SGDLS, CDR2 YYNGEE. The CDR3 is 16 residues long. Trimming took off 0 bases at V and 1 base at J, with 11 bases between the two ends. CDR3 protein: CASSVGSGQSYNEQFF. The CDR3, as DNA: TGTGCCAGCAGCGTAGGTAGTGGACAGTCCTACAATGAGCAGTTCTTC.

CDR3 nucleotides: TGTGCCAGCAGCTTTGGGTTCAGGGGGAGAGGCGAGCAGTACTTC. This codes for CASSFGFRGRGEQYF. This chain joins TRBV5-5 and TRBJ2-7; TRBD1 matches at 7 bases. J was trimmed by 6 bases and V by 2 bases; bases with no gene match: 11. The CDR3 consists of 15 residues. The V gene's germline CDR1 is SGHKS and CDR2 YYEKEE (reference sequence).

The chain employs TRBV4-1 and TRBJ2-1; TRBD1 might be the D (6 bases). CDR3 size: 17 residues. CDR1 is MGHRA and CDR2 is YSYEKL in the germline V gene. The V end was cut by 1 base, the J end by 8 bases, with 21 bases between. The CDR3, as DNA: TGCGCCAGCAGCCAAGTCCTTGGTGGCAGGGGCGTCCATGAGCAGTTCTTC. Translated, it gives CASSQVLGGRGVHEQFF.

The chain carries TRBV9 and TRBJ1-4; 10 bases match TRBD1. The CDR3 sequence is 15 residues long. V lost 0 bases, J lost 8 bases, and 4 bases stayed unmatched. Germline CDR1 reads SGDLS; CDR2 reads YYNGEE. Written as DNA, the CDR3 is TGTGCCAGCAGCGTAGATGGGACAGGGGCGGAAAAACTGTTTTTT. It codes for CASSVDGTGAEKLFF.

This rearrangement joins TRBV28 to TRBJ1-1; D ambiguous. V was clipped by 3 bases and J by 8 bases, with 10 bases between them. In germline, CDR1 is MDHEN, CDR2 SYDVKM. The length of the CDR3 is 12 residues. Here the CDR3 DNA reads TGTGCCAGCAGTTTGGAGCACTCGGAAGCTTTCTTT. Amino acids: CASSLEHSEAFF.